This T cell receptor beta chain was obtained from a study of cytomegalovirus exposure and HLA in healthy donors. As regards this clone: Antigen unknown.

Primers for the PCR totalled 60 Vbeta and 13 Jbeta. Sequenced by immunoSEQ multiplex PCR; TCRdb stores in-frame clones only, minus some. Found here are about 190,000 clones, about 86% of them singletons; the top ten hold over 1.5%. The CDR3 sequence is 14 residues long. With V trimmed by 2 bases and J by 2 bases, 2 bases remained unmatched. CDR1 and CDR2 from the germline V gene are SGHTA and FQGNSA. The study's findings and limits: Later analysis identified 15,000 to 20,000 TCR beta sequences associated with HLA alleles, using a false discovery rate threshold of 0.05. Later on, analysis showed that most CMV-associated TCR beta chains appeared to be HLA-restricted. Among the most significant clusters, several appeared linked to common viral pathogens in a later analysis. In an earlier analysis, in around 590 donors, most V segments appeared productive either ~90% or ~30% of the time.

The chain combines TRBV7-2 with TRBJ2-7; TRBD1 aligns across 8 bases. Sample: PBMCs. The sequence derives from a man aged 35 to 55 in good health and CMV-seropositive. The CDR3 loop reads CASSLRQGPYEQYF. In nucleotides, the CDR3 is TGTGCCAGCAGCTTACGACAGGGGCCCTACGAGCAGTACTTC.